These 22 T cell receptor beta chains came from one sample sequenced in a study of cytomegalovirus exposure and HLA in healthy donors. The PCR employed 60 Vbeta primers together with 13 Jbeta primers. Libraries were prepared by immunoSEQ multiplex PCR; TCRdb keeps only in-frame clonotypes and omits some of them. The sample yields tens of thousands of clones, roughly 78% seen once. Source material: PBMCs. These TCRs come from a woman aged 40-49 years in good health and CMV-seropositive.

The V and J genes are TRBV14 and TRBJ2-5, with 10 bases matching TRBD1. The CDR3 runs to 16 residues. Germline CDR1 reads SGHDN; CDR2 reads FVKESK. The ends lost 5 bases at V and 1 base at J; junction bases unmatched: 7. DNA of the CDR3: TGTGCCAGCAGCTCTTGGACAGGGGGACTCCAAGAGACCCAGTACTTC. Amino acid sequence: CASSSWTGGLQETQYF.

The chain uses TRBV5-1 and TRBJ1-2; 9 bases agree with TRBD1. The CDR3 loop spans 14 amino acids. Germline-derived CDR1 and CDR2 are SGHRS and YFSETQ. V shed 0 bases, J shed 7 bases, and the junction held 4 bases outside the gene matches. CDR3 nucleotides: TGCGCCAGCAGCTTGGAGGGACAGGGAAGTGGCTACACCTTC. Protein sequence: CASSLEGQGSGYTF. The entire variable domain, with the rest obtained from reference TRBV5-1 and TRBJ1-2, is as follows: KAGVTQTPRYLIKTRGQQVTLSCSPISGHRSVSWYQQTPGQGLQFLFEYFSETQRNKGNFPGRFSGRQFSNSRSEMNVSTLELGDSALYLCASSLEGQGSGYTFGSGTRLTVV.

The chain recombines TRBV7-2 with TRBJ2-7; maybe TRBD2 (6 bases). The germline V and J ends were trimmed by 5 bases and 0 bases, with 14 bases remaining between them. Germline V gives CDR1 SGHTA, CDR2 FQGNSA. This CDR3 has 15 amino acids. In DNA, the CDR3 is TGTGCCAGCAGCCAGATAGCGGAAAGCTCCTACGAGCAGTACTTC. Translating gives CASSQIAESSYEQYF.

The CDR3 DNA reads as TGTGCCAGCAGCTTGATATCGGGAGGGGCGAACACCGGGGAGCTGTTTTTT. Amino acids: CASSLISGGANTGELFF. The chain employs TRBV5-6 and TRBJ2-2, with TRBD2 matching over 8 bases. Germline V gene data show CDR1 as SGHDT and CDR2 as YYEEEE. The CDR3 is 17 amino acids. V trimming: 1 base; J trimming: 0 bases; junction bases outside the gene matches: 5.

The chain employs TRBV4-1 and TRBJ2-7, with 9 bases aligning to TRBD2. The CDR3 is made up of 16 amino acids. Losses at the gene ends were 0 bases for V and 7 bases for J; bases not matched to a gene: 10. In germline, CDR1 is MGHRA, CDR2 YSYEKL. CDR3 loop: CASSQEYERGAGEQYF. CDR3 nucleotide sequence: TGCGCCAGCAGCCAAGAATACGAGCGGGGGGCGGGGGAGCAGTACTTC.

With regard to this clone: One junction end does not reproduce the germline sequence, and a read error may be involved. The chain's CDR3 is CSSSDRDTEAFF. CDR3 DNA sequence: TGTTCCAGCAGCGACAGGGACACTGAAGCTTTCTTT. The V gene is TRBV7-9, the J gene TRBJ1-1; 7 bases match TRBD1. There are 12 residues in the CDR3. In germline, CDR1 is SEHNR, CDR2 FQNEAQ (reference sequence).

This sequence joins TRBV4-1 and TRBJ1-5; D might be TRBD1 (6 bases). Trimming left V 0 bases short and J 6 bases short, with 18 bases between. From germline, CDR1 is MGHRA and CDR2 YSYEKL. The CDR3 has 17 residues. The CDR3 nucleotides are TGCGCCAGCAGCCAAGAAGGGGGTCTGATGGTGGGTCAGCCCCAGCATTTT. Its protein product is CASSQEGGLMVGQPQHF.

The CDR3 DNA reads TGTGCCAGCAGCTTAGAGGCGTGGAATGAGCAGTTCTTC. It translates to CASSLEAWNEQFF. This chain connects TRBV7-3 to TRBJ2-1; D call uncertain. CDR1 and CDR2 from the germline V gene are SGHTA and FQGTGA. This CDR3 comprises 13 residues. V lost 2 bases, J lost 7 bases, and 9 bases lay in between.

The chain couples TRBV7-2 to TRBJ2-5, with 7 bases lining up with TRBD1. Germline lookup yields CDR1 SGHTA and CDR2 FQGNSA. V dropped 5 bases and J dropped 2; count of bases not matched to a gene: 8. This CDR3 region has 15 residues. The CDR3 protein is CASSPQGRTQETQYF. DNA of the CDR3: TGTGCCAGCAGCCCACAGGGGAGAACTCAAGAGACCCAGTACTTC.

The chain is built from TRBV27 and TRBJ2-1; TRBD2 aligns across 12 bases. CDR3 size: 18 residues. CDR1 is MNHEY, CDR2 SMNVEV, per germline (reference sequence). V was pared by 7 bases and J by 8 bases, with 18 bases of the junction left unmatched. CDR3 residues: CASTQPPTSGSPSDEQFF. Written as DNA, the CDR3 is TGTGCCAGCACCCAGCCCCCGACTAGCGGGAGCCCATCGGATGAGCAGTTCTTC.

The rearrangement joins TRBV19 to TRBJ1-1; 8 nucleotides line up with TRBD1. The CDR3 sequence is 17 residues long. Trimming removed 6 bases from V and 5 bases from J; junction bases left unmatched: 17. CDR1 and CDR2 from the germline V gene are LNHDA and SQIVND (reference sequence). In DNA, the CDR3 is TGTGCCAGTAGCCCTACCCTCCGGACAGGGAGTTTTACTGAAGCTTTCTTT. Its translation is CASSPTLRTGSFTEAFF. Full variable domain (missing parts from reference TRBV19 and TRBJ1-1): DGGITQSPKYLFRKEGQNVTLSCEQNLNHDAMYWYRQDPGQGLRLIYYSQIVNDFQKGDIAEGYSVSREKKESFPLTVTSAQKNPTAFYLCASSPTLRTGSFTEAFFGQGTRLTVV.

V gene TRBV7-9 combines with J gene TRBJ1-2, with TRBD1 as a possible D gene (5 bases). This CDR3 region has 15 residues. The germline V and J ends were trimmed by 0 bases and 3 bases, with 11 bases remaining between them. CDR1 and CDR2 from the germline V gene are SEHNR and FQNEAQ (reference sequence). The CDR3 spells CASSLAGGSYYGYTF. CDR3 nucleotides: TGTGCCAGCAGCTTAGCGGGGGGGAGCTACTATGGCTACACCTTC. The variable domain in full, completed from reference TRBV7-9 and TRBJ1-2, reads DTGVSQNPRHKITKRGQNVTFRCDPISEHNRLYWYRQTLGQGPEFLTYFQNEAQLEKSRLLSDRFSAERPKGSFSTLEIQRTEQGDSAMYLCASSLAGGSYYGYTFGSGTRLTVV.

The chain recombines TRBV19 with TRBJ1-1; D remains unclear. This CDR3 comprises 12 residues. Germline lookup yields CDR1 LNHDA and CDR2 SQIVND (reference sequence). Trimming pared 7 bases from V and 8 bases from J, leaving 14 bases between. CDR3 nucleotide sequence: TGTGCCAGTACCCGAGGTTGGGTCGAAGCTTTCTTT. Translated, it gives CASTRGWVEAFF.

Concerning this clone: One junction end disagrees with the germline gene, perhaps due to a read error. At the DNA level, this CDR3 is encoded by other sequences in the same sample as well. The V gene is TRBV5-4, the J gene TRBJ1-1; 7 positions agree with TRBD1. The length of the CDR3 is 15 residues. The germline V gene has CDR1 SGHNT and CDR2 YYREEE (reference sequence). CDR3 sequence reads: CASSPRDRSNTEAFF. CDR3 bases: TGTGCCAGCAGCCCCAGGGACAGATCGAACACTGAAGCTTTTTTT.

The genes are TRBV11-2 and TRBJ2-1; 9 nucleotides agree with TRBD1. The CDR3 is 16 residues long. From germline, CDR1 is SGHAT and CDR2 FQNNGV. V lost 5 bases and J lost 5; bases outside the gene matches: 10. DNA of the CDR3: TGTGCCAGCAGCCCGGGACAGGGAGGTCCCGACAATGAGCAGTTCTTC. Protein product: CASSPGQGGPDNEQFF.

CDR3 amino acids: CASSKALRPTSEKLFF. The CDR3 nucleotides read TGTGCCAGCAGCAAAGCGCTTCGTCCAACCAGTGAAAAACTGTTTTTT. V and J are TRBV21-1 and TRBJ1-4; the table's D gene call, TRBD1, was not cross checked with the DNA. TRBV21-1 is shown as a pseudogene. The CDR3 has 16 amino acids.

This clone came up a few times. The gene calls are TRBV12-5 and TRBJ1-1; TRBD1 matches at 10 bases. The V and J ends lost 4 bases and 0 bases, in that order; junction bases with no gene match: 5. This CDR3 is 16 amino acids long. Germline V gene data show CDR1 as LGHNT and CDR2 as FRNRAP. The chain's CDR3 is CASGSTGGRMNTEAFF. In DNA, the CDR3 is TGTGCTAGTGGTTCGACAGGGGGCAGAATGAACACTGAAGCTTTCTTT.

This clone has a handful of counts. The CDR3 loop is CASKEQGHQPQHF. The CDR3 DNA sequence: TGTGCCAGCAAGGAACAGGGACATCAGCCCCAGCATTTT. This chain links TRBV6-5 with TRBJ1-5, with D perhaps TRBD1 (6 bases). Germline V gene data show CDR1 as MNHEY and CDR2 as SVGAGI. The CDR3 has 13 amino acids. Trimming removed 7 bases from V and 5 bases from J, with 12 bases in between.

The CDR3, as DNA: TGTGCCAGCAGCTCAGACAGTTTTAGCTACGAGCAGTACTTC. Translated, it gives CASSSDSFSYEQYF. The genes are TRBV11-1 and TRBJ2-7, with D perhaps TRBD1 (5 bases). The germline V and J ends were trimmed by 4 bases and 3 bases, with 13 bases remaining between them. The length of the CDR3 is 14 residues. The germline gives CDR1 SGHAT, CDR2 FQDESV (reference sequence).

The rearrangement joins TRBV2 to TRBJ2-7; TRBD1 aligns across 9 bases. Germline CDR1 is SNHLY and CDR2 is FYNNEI. J lost 7 bases, V lost 5 bases, and 6 bases had no gene match. This CDR3 spans 13 amino acids. The CDR3 sequence: CASSRDREREQYF. The CDR3, as DNA: TGTGCCAGCAGTAGGGACAGGGAAAGAGAGCAGTACTTC.

The chain links TRBV6-5 to TRBJ1-2; TRBD1 aligns across 9 bases. This CDR3 has 13 residues. Germline lookup yields CDR1 MNHEY and CDR2 SVGAGI. V was clipped by 6 bases and J by 1 base; unmatched bases: 0. In DNA form, the CDR3 reads TGTGCCAGCAGGGACAGGGGTAACTATGGCTACACCTTC. Protein: CASRDRGNYGYTF.

This clone was seen once. The rearrangement links TRBV6-5 to TRBJ2-1; TRBD2 matches at 7 bases. Trimming removed 7 bases from V and 5 bases from J; junction bases left unmatched: 11. The CDR3 is 15 amino acids. Germline CDR1 reads MNHEY; CDR2 reads SVGAGI. CDR3 nucleotide sequence: TGTGCCAGCATGACGCCGGGACTACAAAACAATGAGCAGTTCTTC. Its protein is CASMTPGLQNNEQFF.